A selection of T cell receptor beta chains follows, all from one sample in a study of T cell responses to AZD1222 COVID-19 vaccine. The table came from immunoSEQ multiplex PCR; TCRdb's copy has only in-frame clones and leaves some out. The data contain fewer than 200,000 clones, approximately 90% of them singletons. The sequenced sample was peripheral blood, obtained 28 days after the second dose of the MenACWY control vaccine. The receptors originated from an adult who received the MenACWY meningococcal vaccine as a control. CDR3s include the opening cysteine and the closing phenylalanine or tryptophan. Each record gives: J gene, D gene, clone size, V gene, CDR3 protein, CDR3 DNA. D genes are given only for firm matches. Only some rows state a clone size, as once, few, many or a class for expanded clones.

>TRBJ1-2|NA|NA|TRBV24-1
CATSVGTMDGYTF
TGTGCCACCAGTGTTGGGACAATGGATGGCTACACCTTC
>TRBJ2-7|TRBD2|NA|TRBV4-2
CASSQAQAGVFYEQYF
TGTGCCAGCAGCCAAGCCCAAGCGGGAGTGTTCTACGAGCAGTACTTC
>TRBJ1-1|NA|once|TRBV19
CASSSPRVGTEAFF
TGTGCCAGTAGTTCCCCCAGGGTGGGTACTGAAGCTTTCTTT
>TRBJ2-2|NA|NA|TRBV5-4
CASSLAQQNTGELFF
TGTGCCAGCAGCTTAGCGCAACAGAACACCGGGGAGCTGTTTTTT
>TRBJ2-1|NA|NA|TRBV6-6
CASSPPPYNEQFF
TGTGCCAGCAGTCCCCCACCGTACAATGAGCAGTTCTTC
>TRBJ2-7|NA|NA|TRBV5-1
CASSVTGPYEQYF
TGCGCCAGCAGCGTTACAGGACCCTACGAGCAGTACTTC
>TRBJ2-7|TRBD2|NA|TRBV30
CAWRGSGGYEQYF
TGTGCCTGGAGGGGATCGGGGGGCTACGAGCAGTACTTC
>TRBJ2-7|NA|NA|TRBV19
CASSPQGGEQYF
TGTGCCAGTAGTCCCCAGGGGGGCGAGCAGTACTTC
>TRBJ2-1|NA|NA|TRBV7-7
CASSLNVGYNEQFF
TGTGCCAGCAGCTTAAATGTGGGGTACAATGAGCAGTTCTTC
>TRBJ1-1|NA|few|TRBV7-9
CASSRGSVKFTEAFF
TGTGCCAGCAGCCGAGGGTCAGTTAAGTTCACTGAAGCTTTCTTT
>TRBJ1-5|NA|NA|TRBV20-1
CSASRQVARNQPQHF
TGCAGTGCTAGTAGGCAGGTAGCCCGCAATCAGCCCCAGCATTTT
>TRBJ2-3|NA|NA|TRBV3-1/TRBV3-2
CASRTAGVPQYF
TGTGCCAGCAGAACCGCAGGGGTTCCGCAGTATTTT
>TRBJ2-5|TRBD2|NA|TRBV5-1
CASSFLAGSQETQYF
TGCGCCAGCAGCTTTCTAGCGGGTTCCCAAGAGACCCAGTACTTC
>TRBJ1-6|NA|NA|TRBV6-6
CASSRGVTYNSPLHF
TGTGCCAGCAGCCGAGGGGTGACCTATAATTCACCCCTCCACTTT
>TRBJ1-2|NA|NA|TRBV11-2
CASSFNIRGADGYTF
TGTGCCAGCAGCTTCAATATAAGGGGGGCGGATGGCTACACCTTC